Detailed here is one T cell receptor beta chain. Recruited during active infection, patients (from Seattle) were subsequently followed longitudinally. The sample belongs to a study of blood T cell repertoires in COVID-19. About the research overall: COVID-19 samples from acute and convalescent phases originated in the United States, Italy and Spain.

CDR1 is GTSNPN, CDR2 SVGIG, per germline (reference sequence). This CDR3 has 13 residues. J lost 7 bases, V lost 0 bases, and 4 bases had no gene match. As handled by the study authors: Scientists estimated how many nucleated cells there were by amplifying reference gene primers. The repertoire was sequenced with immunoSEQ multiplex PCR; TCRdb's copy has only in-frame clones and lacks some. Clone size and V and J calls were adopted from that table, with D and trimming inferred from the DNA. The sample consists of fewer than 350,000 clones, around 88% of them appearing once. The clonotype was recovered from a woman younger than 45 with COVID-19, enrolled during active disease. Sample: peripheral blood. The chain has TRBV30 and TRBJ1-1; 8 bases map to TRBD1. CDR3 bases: TGTGCCTGGAGTGTAACAGGGGGGGGTGAAGCTTTCTTT. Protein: CAWSVTGGGEAFF.